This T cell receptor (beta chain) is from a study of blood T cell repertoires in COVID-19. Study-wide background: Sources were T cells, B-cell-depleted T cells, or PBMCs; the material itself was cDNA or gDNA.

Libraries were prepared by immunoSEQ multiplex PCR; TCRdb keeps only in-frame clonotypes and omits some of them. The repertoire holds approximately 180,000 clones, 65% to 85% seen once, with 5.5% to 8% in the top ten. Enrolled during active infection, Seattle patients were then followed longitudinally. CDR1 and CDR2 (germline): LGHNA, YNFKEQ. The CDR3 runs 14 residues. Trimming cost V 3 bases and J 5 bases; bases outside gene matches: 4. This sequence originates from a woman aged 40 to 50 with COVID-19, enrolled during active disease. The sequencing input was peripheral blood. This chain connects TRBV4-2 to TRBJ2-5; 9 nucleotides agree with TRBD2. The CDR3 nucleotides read TGTGCCAGCAGCCAGGGACTAGCACTGGAGACCCAGTACTTC. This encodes CASSQGLALETQYF.